The rows below give T cell receptor beta chains drawn from one sample of a study of blood T cells in healthy people across ages. TCRdb reprocessed the 5' RACE reads via MiXCR and lists one record per CDR3 protein. The profile shows over a million distinct CDR3 sequences, approximately 38% of them singletons. Input material: blood. These receptors came from a woman aged 18-29 years in good health. Each CDR3 is given without its conserved first and last residue.

j_call: TRBJ2-1; v_call: TRBV20-1; cdr3_aa: SAHMRGRPGEQF
j_call: TRBJ1-3; v_call: TRBV7-9; cdr3_aa: ASSPRDRGFGNTIY
j_call: TRBJ2-1; v_call: TRBV20-1; cdr3_aa: SAPRVNEQF
j_call: TRBJ2-7; v_call: TRBV27; cdr3_aa: ASSTRTGKYEQY
j_call: TRBJ2-5; v_call: TRBV5-1; cdr3_aa: ASSLLLAGGPVVHEQY
j_call: TRBJ2-3; v_call: TRBV5-1; cdr3_aa: ASSLIGAGGTDTQY
j_call: TRBJ2-7; v_call: TRBV6-1; cdr3_aa: ASSEFHGGGAQNEQY
j_call: TRBJ2-3; v_call: TRBV2; cdr3_aa: ASSALGQDITDTQY
j_call: TRBJ1-5; v_call: TRBV27; cdr3_aa: ASSFRFGNQPQH
j_call: TRBJ2-1; v_call: TRBV9; cdr3_aa: ASSVGNSGNEQF
j_call: TRBJ2-5; v_call: TRBV14; cdr3_aa: ASSQFPWGSQETQY
j_call: TRBJ1-5; v_call: TRBV20-1; cdr3_aa: SAFSGPDQPQH
j_call: TRBJ2-5; v_call: TRBV6-1; cdr3_aa: ASSVAGVRETQY
j_call: TRBJ2-3; v_call: TRBV24-1; cdr3_aa: ATGETGRAGVDTQY
j_call: -; v_call: TRBV6-6; cdr3_aa: AGSYGQLQETQY